This T cell receptor (beta chain) was recorded in a study of blood T cell repertoires in COVID-19. Across the study: COVID-19 samples from acute and convalescent phases originated in the United States, Italy and Spain.

Here immunoSEQ multiplex PCR was the method, and the copy in TCRdb shows in-frame clones only, minus some. The sample lists about 62,000 clones, 76% occurring once. The CDR3 extends over 14 amino acids. Per the germline V gene, CDR1 is SGHRS and CDR2 is YFSETQ. Deletions cut 5 bases from V and 7 bases from J, with 18 bases between. The chain joins TRBV5-1 to TRBJ1-2; no clear D. Input material: peripheral blood. The receptor's source is a woman in her forties or fifties with active or convalescent COVID-19. CDR3 sequence: CASRVGRESGGYTF. CDR3 DNA: TGCGCCAGCAGGGTGGGAAGGGAGAGCGGTGGCTACACCTTC.